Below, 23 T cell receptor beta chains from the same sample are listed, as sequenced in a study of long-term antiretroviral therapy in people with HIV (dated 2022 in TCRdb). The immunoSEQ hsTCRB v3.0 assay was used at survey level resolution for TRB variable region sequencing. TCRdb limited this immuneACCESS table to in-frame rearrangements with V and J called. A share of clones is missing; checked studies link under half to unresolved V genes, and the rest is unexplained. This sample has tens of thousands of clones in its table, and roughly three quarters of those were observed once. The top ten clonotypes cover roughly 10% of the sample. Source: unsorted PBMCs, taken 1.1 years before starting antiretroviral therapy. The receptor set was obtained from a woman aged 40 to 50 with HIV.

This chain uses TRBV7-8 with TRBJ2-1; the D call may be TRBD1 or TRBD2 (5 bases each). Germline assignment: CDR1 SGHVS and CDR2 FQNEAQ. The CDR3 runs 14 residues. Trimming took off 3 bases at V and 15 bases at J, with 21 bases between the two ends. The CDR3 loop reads CASSLGDWRTRVFF. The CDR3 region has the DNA TGTGCCAGCAGCTTGGGGGATTGGCGGACAAGGGTGTTCTTC.

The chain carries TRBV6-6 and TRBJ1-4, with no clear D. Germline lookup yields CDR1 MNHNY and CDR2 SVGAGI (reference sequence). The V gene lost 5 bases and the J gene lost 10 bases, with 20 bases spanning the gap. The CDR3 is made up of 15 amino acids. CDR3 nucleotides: TGTGCCAGCAGTGCCCCTTCGGGAGCTCCGGGAAAACTGTTTTTT. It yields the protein CASSAPSGAPGKLFF.

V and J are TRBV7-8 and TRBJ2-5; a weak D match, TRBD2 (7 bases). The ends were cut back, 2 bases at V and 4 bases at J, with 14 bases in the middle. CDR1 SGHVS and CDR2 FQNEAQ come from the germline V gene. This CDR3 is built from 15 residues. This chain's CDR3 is CASSLIGGPGETQYF. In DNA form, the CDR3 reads TGTGCCAGCAGCTTAATCGGGGGGCCGGGAGAGACCCAGTACTTC.

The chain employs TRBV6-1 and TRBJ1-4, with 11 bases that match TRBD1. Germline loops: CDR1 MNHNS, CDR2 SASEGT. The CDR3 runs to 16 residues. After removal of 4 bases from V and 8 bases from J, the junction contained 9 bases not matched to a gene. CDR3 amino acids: CASSVNIGTGGEKLFF. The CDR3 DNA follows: TGTGCCAGCAGTGTAAACATCGGGACAGGGGGAGAAAAACTGTTTTTT.

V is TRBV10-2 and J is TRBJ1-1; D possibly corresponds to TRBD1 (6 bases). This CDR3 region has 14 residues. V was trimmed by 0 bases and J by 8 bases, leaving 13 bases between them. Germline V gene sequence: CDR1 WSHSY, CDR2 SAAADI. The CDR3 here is CASSESGAGTEAFF. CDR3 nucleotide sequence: TGCGCCAGCAGTGAGTCGGGGGCAGGGACGGAAGCTTTCTTT.

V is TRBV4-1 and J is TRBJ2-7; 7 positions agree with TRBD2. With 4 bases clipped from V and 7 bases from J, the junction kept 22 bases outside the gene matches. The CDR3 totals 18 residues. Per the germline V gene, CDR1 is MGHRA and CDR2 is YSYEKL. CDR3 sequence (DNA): TGCGCCAGCAGCCCCTTCGGAGGTTCGGCCAAAGGAGCGGGAGAGCAGTACTTC. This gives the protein CASSPFGGSAKGAGEQYF.

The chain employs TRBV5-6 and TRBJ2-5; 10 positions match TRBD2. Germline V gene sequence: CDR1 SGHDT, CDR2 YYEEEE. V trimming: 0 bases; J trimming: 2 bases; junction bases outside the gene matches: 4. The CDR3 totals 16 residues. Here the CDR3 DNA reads TGTGCCAGCAGCTTGGCCGCTAGCGGGGGACAAGAGACCCAGTACTTC. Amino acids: CASSLAASGGQETQYF.

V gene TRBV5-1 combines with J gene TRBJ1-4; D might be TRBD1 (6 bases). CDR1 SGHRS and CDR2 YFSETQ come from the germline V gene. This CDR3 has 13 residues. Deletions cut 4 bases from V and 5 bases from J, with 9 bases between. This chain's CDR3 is CASSQDRNEKLFF. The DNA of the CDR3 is TGCGCCAGCAGCCAAGACAGGAATGAAAAACTGTTTTTT.

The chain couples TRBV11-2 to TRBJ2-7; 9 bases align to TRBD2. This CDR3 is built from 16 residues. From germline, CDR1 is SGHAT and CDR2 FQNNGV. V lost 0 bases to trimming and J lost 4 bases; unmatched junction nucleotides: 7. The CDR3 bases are TGTGCCAGCAGCTTAGATTGGCTAGCGGGGAGATACGAGCAGTACTTC. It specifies CASSLDWLAGRYEQYF.

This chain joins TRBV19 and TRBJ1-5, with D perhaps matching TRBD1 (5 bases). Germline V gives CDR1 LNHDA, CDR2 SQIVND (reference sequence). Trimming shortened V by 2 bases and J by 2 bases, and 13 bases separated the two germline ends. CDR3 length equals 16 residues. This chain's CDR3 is CASSISRGSGNQPQHF. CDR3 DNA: TGTGCCAGTAGTATATCAAGGGGTTCGGGCAATCAGCCCCAGCATTTT.

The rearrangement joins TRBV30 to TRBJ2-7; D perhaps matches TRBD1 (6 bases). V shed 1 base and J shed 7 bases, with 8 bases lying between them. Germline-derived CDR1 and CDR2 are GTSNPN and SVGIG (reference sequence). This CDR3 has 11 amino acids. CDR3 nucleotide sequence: TGTGCCTGGAGTGCAGGGGCTGAGCAGTACTTC. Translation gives CAWSAGAEQYF.

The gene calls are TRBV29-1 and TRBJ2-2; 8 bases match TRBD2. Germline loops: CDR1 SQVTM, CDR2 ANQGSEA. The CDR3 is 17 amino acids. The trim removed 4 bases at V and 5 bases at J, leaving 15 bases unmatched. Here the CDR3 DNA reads TGCAGCGTTGTCGCCACGACGCGGGGGGCGGATACCGGGGAGCTGTTTTTT. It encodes CSVVATTRGADTGELFF.

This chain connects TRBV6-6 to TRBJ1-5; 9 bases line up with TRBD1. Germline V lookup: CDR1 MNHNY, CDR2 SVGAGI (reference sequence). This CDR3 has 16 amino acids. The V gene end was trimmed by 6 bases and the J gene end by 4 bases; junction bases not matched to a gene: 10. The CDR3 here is CASRAPQTGGNQPQHF. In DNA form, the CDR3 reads TGTGCCAGCAGGGCACCACAGACAGGGGGAAATCAGCCCCAGCATTTT.

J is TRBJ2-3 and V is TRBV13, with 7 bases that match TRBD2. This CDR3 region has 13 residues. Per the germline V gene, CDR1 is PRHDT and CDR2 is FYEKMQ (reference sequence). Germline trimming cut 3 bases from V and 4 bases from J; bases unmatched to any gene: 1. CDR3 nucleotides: TGTGCCAGCAGCTTTCTAGCGGCAGATACGCAGTATTTT. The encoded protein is CASSFLAADTQYF.

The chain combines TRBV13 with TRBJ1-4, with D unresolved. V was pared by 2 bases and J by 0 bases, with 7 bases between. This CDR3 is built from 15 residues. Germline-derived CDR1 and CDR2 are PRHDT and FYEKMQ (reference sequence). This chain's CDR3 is CASSLWSATNEKLFF. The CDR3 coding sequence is TGTGCCAGCAGCTTATGGTCTGCAACTAATGAAAAACTGTTTTTT.

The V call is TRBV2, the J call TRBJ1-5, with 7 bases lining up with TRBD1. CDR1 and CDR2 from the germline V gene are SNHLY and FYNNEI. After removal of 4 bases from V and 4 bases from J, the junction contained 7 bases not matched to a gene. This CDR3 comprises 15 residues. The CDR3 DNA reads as TGTGCCAGCAGTGGGGGTAGGGGGCCGAATCAGCCCCAGCATTTT. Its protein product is CASSGGRGPNQPQHF.

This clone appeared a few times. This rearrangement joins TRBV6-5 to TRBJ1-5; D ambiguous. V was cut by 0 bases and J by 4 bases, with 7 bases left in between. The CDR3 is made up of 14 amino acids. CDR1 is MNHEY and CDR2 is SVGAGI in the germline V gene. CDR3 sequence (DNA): TGTGCCAGCAGTTACTCCGGTCAGAATCAGCCCCAGCATTTT. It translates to CASSYSGQNQPQHF.

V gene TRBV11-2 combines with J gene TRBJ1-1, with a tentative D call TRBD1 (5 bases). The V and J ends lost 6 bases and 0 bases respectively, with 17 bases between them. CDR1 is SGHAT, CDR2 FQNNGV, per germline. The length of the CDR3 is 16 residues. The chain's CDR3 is CASSSGQGPMNTEAFF. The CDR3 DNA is TGTGCCAGCAGTTCCGGACAAGGGCCGATGAACACTGAAGCTTTCTTT.

CDR3 DNA sequence: TGTGCCAGCAGCTTAGCTGGACAGGGGTACACTGAAGCTTTCTTT. Its translation: CASSLAGQGYTEAFF. The chain is built from TRBV7-8 and TRBJ1-1, with 9 bases matching TRBD1. CDR1 SGHVS and CDR2 FQNEAQ come from the germline V gene. The CDR3 covers 15 residues. V gave up 0 bases and J gave up 3 bases; unmatched junction bases: 2.

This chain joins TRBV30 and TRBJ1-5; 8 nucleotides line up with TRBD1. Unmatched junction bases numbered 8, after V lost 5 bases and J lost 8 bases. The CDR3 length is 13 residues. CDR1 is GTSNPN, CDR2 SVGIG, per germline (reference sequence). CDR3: CAWGAGGEKPQHF. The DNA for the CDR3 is TGTGCCTGGGGGGCAGGGGGCGAGAAGCCCCAGCATTTT.

The CDR3 region is CASKGDRRDSPLHF. The CDR3 DNA is TGTGCCAGCAAAGGGGACAGGAGGGATTCACCCCTCCACTTT. The chain combines TRBV2 with TRBJ1-6; 8 bases fit TRBD1. The V and J ends lost 7 bases and 8 bases, in that order; junction bases with no gene match: 7. This CDR3 comprises 14 residues. The germline gives CDR1 SNHLY, CDR2 FYNNEI.

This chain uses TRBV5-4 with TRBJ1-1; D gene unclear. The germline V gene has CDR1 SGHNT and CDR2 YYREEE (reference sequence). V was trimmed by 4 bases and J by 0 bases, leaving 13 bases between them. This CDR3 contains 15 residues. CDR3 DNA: TGTGCCAGCAGCCAGCTTTACAACCTGAACACTGAAGCTTTCTTT. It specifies CASSQLYNLNTEAFF.

CDR3 sequence reads: CASRPTGGGGQPQHF. The CDR3 DNA reads TGTGCCAGCAGGCCTACAGGGGGCGGGGGTCAGCCCCAGCATTTT. The chain has TRBV6-6 and TRBJ1-5; TRBD1 matches at 9 bases. V dropped 6 bases and J dropped 6; count of bases not matched to a gene: 9. In germline, CDR1 is MNHNY, CDR2 SVGAGI (reference sequence). There are 15 residues in the CDR3.